The sequence of this T cell receptor (beta chain) was determined in a study of human T cells and chemical hapten exposure. Broader study findings: The donors suffered from alopecia, so their immune response may not match that of healthy people. DPC sensitization left the count of TCRs above 1 in 1000 unchanged. Counts of expanded TCRs at PT1 were positively correlated with patch test score.

This clonotype has a count of ten or more. Its specificity is not known. The library gave individual cDNA molecules unique molecular identifiers. Via MiXCR, TCRdb re-called the RACE reads, giving one row per CDR3 protein. This sample has tens of thousands of distinct CDR3 sequences, with about 8.9% found just once. This CDR3 is built from 12 residues. Germline CDR1 DFQATT, CDR2 SNEGSKA (reference sequence). Trimming pared 0 bases from V and 14 bases from J, leaving 15 bases between. Time point given: patch test 2, 6 weeks after DPC sensitization. Treatment indicated: therapeutic diphenylcyclopropenone sensitization with weekly scalp DPC.

The chain carries TRBV20-1 and TRBJ2-3; D perhaps matches TRBD2 (7 bases). Sample: whole blood, taken in connection with sensitization to the hapten diphenylcyclopropenone (DPC). The source of this sequence is a woman between 40 and 50 years old with alopecia areata. Some clones in this sample may be carry-over from other donors' samples. The DNA of the CDR3 is TGCAGTGCTAGAGATGGGGGGGGCCTTCCGTATTTT. Encoded protein: CSARDGGGLPYF.